This is a list of T cell receptor beta chains from one sample in a study of TIL therapy for anti-PD-1-resistant metastatic lung cancer. Some clones are missing from TCRdb's copy, which holds only in-frame ones; the method was immunoSEQ multiplex PCR. This sample has more than 50,000 clones, with 87% found just once. The sample here was blood, taken at baseline. The receptors shown here come from a person aged 25 to 85 with non-small cell lung cancer. The CDR3 runs from the conserved cysteine through the conserved F or W. A D gene is named only where the DNA matches it firmly. Expanded clones are given a class, and other clones once, few, many or no size at all.

v_gene	j_gene	d_gene	abundance	CDR3nt	CDR3aa
TRBV18	TRBJ1-4	.	.	TGTGCCAGCTCACCACCGGGAGGGTCAAATGAAAAACTGTTTTTT	CASSPPGGSNEKLFF
TRBV18	TRBJ2-2	.	.	TGTGCCAGCTCACCACCGTCCTCTTTACCCGGGGAGCTGTTTTTT	CASSPPSSLPGELFF
TRBV14	TRBJ2-5	.	once	TGTGCCAGCAGCCACAGGGTGCGTGAAGAGACCCAGTACTTC	CASSHRVREETQYF
TRBV6-5	TRBJ1-6	.	.	TGTGCCAGCAGTTACGCGACTAGTAATTCACCCCTCCACTTT	CASSYATSNSPLHF
TRBV4-1	TRBJ1-1	TRBD1	.	TGCGCCAGCAGCCAAGGGGACAGCGTGAACACTGAAGCTTTCTTT	CASSQGDSVNTEAFF
TRBV6-1	TRBJ2-7	.	few	TGTGCCAGCAGTGAGAGGGGGGGGCAATCCTACGAGCAGTACTTC	CASSERGGQSYEQYF
TRBV18	TRBJ2-5	TRBD1	.	TGTGCCAGCTCACCACCGGTTTCACAGGGGGCTGAGACCCAGTACTTC	CASSPPVSQGAETQYF
TRBV7-3	TRBJ2-3	.	.	TGTGCCAGCAGCTTAGATAGGAATACGCAGTATTTT	CASSLDRNTQYF
TRBV10-2	TRBJ2-1	TRBD2	.	TGCGCCAGCAGCATGGGGGGGAAGGGTGAGCAGTTCTTC	CASSMGGKGEQFF
TRBV30	TRBJ1-6	.	.	TGTGCCTGGGGGCCGGGGGGCTATAATTCACCCCTCCACTTT	CAWGPGGYNSPLHF
TRBV27	TRBJ1-1	.	.	TGTGCCAGCAGTTCCGGTCCACACCGAAAAAAAATCAACACTGAAGCTTTCTTT	CASSSGPHRKKINTEAFF
TRBV15	TRBJ2-1	.	.	TGTGCCACCAGCAGAGACCCGGGCACCTACAATGAGCAGTTCTTC	CATSRDPGTYNEQFF
TRBV5-1	TRBJ2-3	TRBD2	.	TGCGCCAGCAGCCCCGGGACTAGCGGGGGTGAGGTAACGCAGTATTTT	CASSPGTSGGEVTQYF
TRBV5-6	TRBJ2-1	TRBD1	.	TGTGCCAGCAGCTTGGGGGACAGGGGTCACAATGAGCAGTTCTTC	CASSLGDRGHNEQFF
TRBV27	TRBJ1-2	.	once	TGTGCCAGCAGGAGGGGAAGCTATGGCTACACCTTC	CASRRGSYGYTF
TRBV24-1	TRBJ1-1	.	.	TGTGCCACCAGTGATGACAGTACTGAAGCTTTCTTT	CATSDDSTEAFF
TRBV2	TRBJ2-1	.	.	TGTGCCAGCAGTGAAGCCCCGGGTTTGGGGTCTGGTGAGCAGTTCTTC	CASSEAPGLGSGEQFF
TRBV2	TRBJ2-7	.	.	TGTGCCAGCAGGGCGCCCCAGGGATGGAAAGAGAGCTACGAGCAGTACTTC	CASRAPQGWKESYEQYF
TRBV19	TRBJ2-5	.	.	TGTGCCAGGGTGCGAGGTTGCAAGAAAGAGACCCAGTACTTC	CARVRGCKKETQYF
TRBV6-6	TRBJ1-6	.	.	TGTGCCAGCAGACCCAGTCTTACAGGGAAGGGATCACCCCTCCACTTT	CASRPSLTGKGSPLHF
TRBV10-3	TRBJ1-6	.	once	TGTGCCATCAGTGATCCGTCCCCCCCCCGGACCCTCCACTTT	CAISDPSPPRTLHF
TRBV14	TRBJ2-6	.	.	TGTGCCAGCAGCCTGTGGGTCGGCTCTGGGGCCAACGTCCTGACTTTC	CASSLWVGSGANVLTF
TRBV4-1	TRBJ2-3	TRBD2	.	TGCGCCAGCAGCCCGGGGACTAGCGTAAGCACAGATACGCAGTATTTT	CASSPGTSVSTDTQYF
TRBV24-1	TRBJ2-2	.	few	TGTGCCACCAGTGATTTGGGGGACACCGGGGAGCTGTTTTTT	CATSDLGDTGELFF
TRBV21-1	TRBJ2-7	.	.	TGTGCCAGCAGCCCTTGGTACGAGCAGTACTTC	CASSPWYEQYF
TRBV15	TRBJ2-3	TRBD1	.	TGTGCCACCAGCAGGACAGGGGCGGATACGCAGTATTTT	CATSRTGADTQYF
TRBV6-6	TRBJ1-1	.	.	TGTGCCAGCAGTTCCAGGGTCACTGAAGCTTTCTTT	CASSSRVTEAFF
TRBV27	TRBJ1-2	TRBD1	once	TGTGCCAGCAGTTTCGGGACAGGGAGCGGCTACACCTTC	CASSFGTGSGYTF
TRBV30	TRBJ2-7	.	.	TGTGCCTGGAGTAAAGGGGGGCAGCAGTACTTC	CAWSKGGQQYF
TRBV18	TRBJ1-4	TRBD1	.	TGTGCCAGCTCAAACAGGGGCCATGAAAAACTGTTTTTT	CASSNRGHEKLFF
TRBV6-6	TRBJ2-7	TRBD1	.	TGTGCCAGCAGTCTACAGGGGGCTACCTACGAGCAGTACTTC	CASSLQGATYEQYF
TRBV25-1	TRBJ1-2	TRBD1	.	TGTGCCAGCAGTGAGATGGGGCAGGGGGCTGTCTATGGCTACACCTTC	CASSEMGQGAVYGYTF
TRBV7-6	TRBJ2-1	TRBD1	.	TGTGCCAGCAGCCAGAGACAGGGGAGCTCCTACAATGAGCAGTTCTTC	CASSQRQGSSYNEQFF
TRBV7-3	TRBJ2-7	TRBD2	.	TGTGCCAGCAATAATCGCGGGAGGAACTACGAGCAGTACTTC	CASNNRGRNYEQYF
TRBV25-1	TRBJ1-3	.	.	TGTGCCAGCAGTGAATGGGGAAACACCATATATTTT	CASSEWGNTIYF
TRBV10-3	TRBJ2-5	TRBD1	.	TGTGCCATCAGTGTAGACAGGGGAGGCGGGGAGACCCAGTACTTC	CAISVDRGGGETQYF
TRBV3-1/TRBV3-2	TRBJ1-1	.	.	TGTGCCAGCAGCCAAGTCCCCGGCACTGAAGCTTTCTTT	CASSQVPGTEAFF
TRBV5-6	TRBJ2-7	.	.	TGTGCCAGCAGCTATCTCCCTATTTACGAGCAGTACTTC	CASSYLPIYEQYF
TRBV5-1	TRBJ1-6	TRBD1	.	TGCGCCAGCAGCTTGTCCCCCCTCGGGACAGAGTATTCACCCCTCCACTTT	CASSLSPLGTEYSPLHF
TRBV27	TRBJ2-7	.	.	TGTGCCAACGCGGACAGTTCCTACGAGCAGTACTTC	CANADSSYEQYF
TRBV27	TRBJ1-6	.	few	TGTGCCAGCAGTTTATCGGAACAGGCTGCTTCACCCCTCCACTTT	CASSLSEQAASPLHF
TRBV5-1	TRBJ1-1	TRBD1	.	TGCGCCAGCAGCTTGGCCGGGAGACAGGGGGCAACTGAAGCTTTCTTT	CASSLAGRQGATEAFF
TRBV4-1	TRBJ2-7	.	.	TGCGCCAGCAGCCAAGATTATCTAGTACAGGGTTACTACGAGCAGTACTTC	CASSQDYLVQGYYEQYF
TRBV10-2	TRBJ2-1	.	.	TGCGCCAGCACTGGCGGGGACCCCCGGGAGCAGTTCTTC	CASTGGDPREQFF
TRBV25-1	TRBJ1-4	.	.	TGTGCCAGCAGTGACGATGTAACTAATGAAAAACTGTTTTTT	CASSDDVTNEKLFF
TRBV10-3	TRBJ2-1	TRBD1	.	TGTGCCATCAGAGGACAGGGGGCTAACAATGAGCAGTTCTTC	CAIRGQGANNEQFF
TRBV28	TRBJ2-1	.	.	TGTGCCAGTACGGCCTGGACGATGGATGAGCAGTTCTTC	CASTAWTMDEQFF